This record covers a single TCR beta chain. Its matching antigen is unknown. Assay used: immunoSEQ multiplex PCR; TCRdb lists only in-frame clones, some missing. The repertoire has 65,000 to 95,000 clones, under 95% of them found once; the top ten carry about 3.9%. The CDR3 consists of 15 residues. The V segment lost 8 bases and the J segment 6 bases; nucleotides outside the gene matches: 15. CDR1 and CDR2 (germline): LNHDA, SQIVND (reference sequence). This entry is derived from a study of cytomegalovirus exposure and HLA in healthy donors. Study results and limitations: With high specificity and sensitivity, the classifier reportedly diagnosed cytomegalovirus status. The authors enumerated 150 to 200 TCR beta chains as linked to cytomegalovirus. Confirmation was obtained in vitro that a few CMV-associated chains are specific for CMV antigens.

The source is a woman aged 25 to 39 in good health and CMV-seronegative. Sample: PBMCs. The gene calls are TRBV19 and TRBJ2-7; TRBD2 matches 8 bases. CDR3 residues: CASLAGAGVKGEQYF. The DNA of the CDR3 is TGTGCCAGTCTCGCCGGAGCGGGAGTCAAGGGCGAGCAGTACTTC.